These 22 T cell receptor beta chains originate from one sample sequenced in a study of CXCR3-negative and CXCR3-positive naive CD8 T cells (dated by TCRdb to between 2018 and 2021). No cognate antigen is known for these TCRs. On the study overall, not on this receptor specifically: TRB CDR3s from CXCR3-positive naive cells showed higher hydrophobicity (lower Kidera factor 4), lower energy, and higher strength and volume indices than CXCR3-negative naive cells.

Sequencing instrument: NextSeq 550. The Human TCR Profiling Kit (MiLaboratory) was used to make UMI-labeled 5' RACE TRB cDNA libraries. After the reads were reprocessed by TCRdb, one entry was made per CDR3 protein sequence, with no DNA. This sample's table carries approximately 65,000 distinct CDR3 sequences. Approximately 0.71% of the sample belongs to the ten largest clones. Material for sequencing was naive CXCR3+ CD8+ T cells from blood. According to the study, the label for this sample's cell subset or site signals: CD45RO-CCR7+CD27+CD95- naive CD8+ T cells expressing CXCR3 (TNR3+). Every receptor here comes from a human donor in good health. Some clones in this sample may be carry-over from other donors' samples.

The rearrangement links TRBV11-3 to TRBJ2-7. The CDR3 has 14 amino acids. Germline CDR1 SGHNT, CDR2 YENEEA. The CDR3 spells CASSFGGNPYEQYF.

Here the CDR3 reads CASSPTANEQFF. V and J are TRBV7-2 and TRBJ2-1. The CDR3 runs to 12 residues. Per germline, CDR1 SGHTA and CDR2 FQGNSA.

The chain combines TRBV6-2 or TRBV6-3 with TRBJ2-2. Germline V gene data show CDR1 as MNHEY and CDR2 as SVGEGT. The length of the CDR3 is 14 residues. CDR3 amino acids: CASSYRKGTGELFF.

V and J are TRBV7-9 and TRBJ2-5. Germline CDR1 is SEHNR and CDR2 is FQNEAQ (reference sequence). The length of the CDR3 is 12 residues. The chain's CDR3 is CASTYGEETQYF.

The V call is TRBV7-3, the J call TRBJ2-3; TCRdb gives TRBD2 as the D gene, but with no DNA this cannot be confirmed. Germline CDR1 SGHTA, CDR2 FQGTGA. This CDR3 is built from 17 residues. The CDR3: CASSLQPSVFVRDTQYF.

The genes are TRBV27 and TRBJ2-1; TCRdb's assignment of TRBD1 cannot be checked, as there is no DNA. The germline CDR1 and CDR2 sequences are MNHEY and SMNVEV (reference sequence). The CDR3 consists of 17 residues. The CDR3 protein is CASSPMKGAQTPGEQFF.

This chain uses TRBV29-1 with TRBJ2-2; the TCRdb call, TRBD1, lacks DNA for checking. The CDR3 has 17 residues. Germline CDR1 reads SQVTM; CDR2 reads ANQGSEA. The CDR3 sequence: CSVEGHPRQGKVGELFF.

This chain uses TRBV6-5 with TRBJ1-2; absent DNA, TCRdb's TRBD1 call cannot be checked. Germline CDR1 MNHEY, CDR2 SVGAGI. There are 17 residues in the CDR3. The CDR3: CASSYENVPGGSGGYTF.

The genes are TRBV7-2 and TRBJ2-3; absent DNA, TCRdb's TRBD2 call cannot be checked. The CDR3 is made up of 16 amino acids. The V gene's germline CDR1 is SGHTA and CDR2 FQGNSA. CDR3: CASSPISGGATDTQYF.

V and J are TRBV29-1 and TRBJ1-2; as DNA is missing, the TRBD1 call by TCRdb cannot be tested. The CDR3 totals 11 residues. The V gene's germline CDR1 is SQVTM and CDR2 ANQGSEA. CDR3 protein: CSVPSLEGYTF.

The CDR3 region is CAITEDFSTDTQYF. The chain employs TRBV10-3 and TRBJ2-3; absent DNA, TCRdb's TRBD2 call cannot be checked. Looked up from germline, CDR1 is ENHRY and CDR2 is SYGVKD. The CDR3 has 14 amino acids.

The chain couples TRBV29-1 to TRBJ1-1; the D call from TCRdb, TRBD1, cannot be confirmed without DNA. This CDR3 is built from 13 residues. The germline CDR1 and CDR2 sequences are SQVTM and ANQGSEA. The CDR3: CSVPGTANTEAFF.

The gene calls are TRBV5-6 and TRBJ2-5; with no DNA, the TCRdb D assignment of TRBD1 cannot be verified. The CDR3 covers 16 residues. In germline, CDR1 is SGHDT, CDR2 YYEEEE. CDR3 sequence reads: CASSILRGPKQDTQYF.

The CDR3 spells CASSLNGQGQETQYF. This rearrangement joins TRBV11-2 to TRBJ2-5; TCRdb reports TRBD1, a call that lacks DNA to check it against. Germline V gene data show CDR1 as SGHAT and CDR2 as FQNNGV. The CDR3 consists of 15 residues.

CDR3 residues: CASSQSTGIAYEQYF. The V call is TRBV4-3, the J call TRBJ2-7. Germline V CDR1 and CDR2: LGHNA, YSLEER. The CDR3 is 15 amino acids.

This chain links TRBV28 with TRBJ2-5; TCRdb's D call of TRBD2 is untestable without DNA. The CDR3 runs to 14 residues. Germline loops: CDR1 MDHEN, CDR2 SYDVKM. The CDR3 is CASNSGGALETQYF.

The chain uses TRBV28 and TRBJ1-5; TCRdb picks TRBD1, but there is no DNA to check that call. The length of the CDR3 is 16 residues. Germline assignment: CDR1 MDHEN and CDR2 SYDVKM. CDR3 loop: CASSFLAGVPNQPQHF.

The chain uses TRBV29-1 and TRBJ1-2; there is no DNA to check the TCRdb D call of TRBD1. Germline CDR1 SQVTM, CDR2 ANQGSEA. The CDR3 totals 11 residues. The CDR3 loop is CSVRTNYGYTF.

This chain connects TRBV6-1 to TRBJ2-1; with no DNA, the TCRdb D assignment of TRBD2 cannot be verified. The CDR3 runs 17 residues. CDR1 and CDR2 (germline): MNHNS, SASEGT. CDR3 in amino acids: CASRPGEAGALYNEQFF.

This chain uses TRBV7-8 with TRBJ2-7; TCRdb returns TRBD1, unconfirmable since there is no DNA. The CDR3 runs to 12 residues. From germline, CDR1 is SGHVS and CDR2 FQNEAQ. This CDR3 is CASSLGPEEQYF.

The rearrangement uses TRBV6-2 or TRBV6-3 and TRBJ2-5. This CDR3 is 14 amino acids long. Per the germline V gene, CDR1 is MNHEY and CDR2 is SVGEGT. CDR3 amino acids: CASSYEVYQETQYF.

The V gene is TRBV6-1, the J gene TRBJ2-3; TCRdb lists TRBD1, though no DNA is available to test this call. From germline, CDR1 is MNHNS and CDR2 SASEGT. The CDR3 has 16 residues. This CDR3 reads CASSVGQGFRTDTQYF.